What follows are 27 T cell receptor beta chains derived from one specimen sequenced in a study of cytomegalovirus exposure and HLA in healthy donors. Vbeta (60) and Jbeta (13) primers were used in the PCR. Sequenced by immunoSEQ multiplex PCR; TCRdb stores in-frame clones only, minus some. The data show around 220,000 clones, with roughly 75% seen just once and under 2% held by the top ten. What was sequenced was PBMCs. Every receptor here comes from a woman aged 25 to 45 in good health and CMV-seronegative.

The rearrangement links TRBV5-4 to TRBJ2-3, with a tentative D call TRBD1 (5 bases). The germline gives CDR1 SGHNT, CDR2 YYREEE (reference sequence). The CDR3 totals 14 residues. V was shortened by 0 bases and J by 5 bases, with 10 bases between the two germline ends. CDR3 sequence reads: CASSLDTGIDTQYF. Written as DNA, the CDR3 is TGTGCCAGCAGCTTGGATACAGGTATAGATACGCAGTATTTT.

The chain joins TRBV18 to TRBJ1-4; 8 nucleotides match TRBD1. Unmatched junction bases numbered 2, after V lost 3 bases and J lost 5 bases. The CDR3 contains 14 residues. Per germline, CDR1 KGHSH and CDR2 LQKENI. For the CDR3, the DNA is TGTGCCAGCTCACCGGGACAGGAGAATGAAAAACTGTTTTTT. It translates to CASSPGQENEKLFF.

The chain uses TRBV6-6 and TRBJ2-7, with D tentatively TRBD1 (6 bases). Germline V gene lookup returns CDR1 MNHNY and CDR2 SVGAGI (reference sequence). Trimming took 0 bases from V and 2 from J, leaving 11 bases between them. This CDR3 spans 15 amino acids. CDR3 in amino acids: CASSYSRQATYEQYF. CDR3 in DNA: TGTGCCAGCAGTTACTCTAGACAGGCGACCTACGAGCAGTACTTC.

This chain uses TRBV28 with TRBJ2-7; 7 bases align to TRBD1. The CDR3 sequence is 12 residues long. The V gene's germline CDR1 is MDHEN and CDR2 SYDVKM. V lost 5 bases, J lost 6 bases, and 4 bases stayed unmatched. The CDR3 sequence: CASSLGTVEQYF. Written as DNA, the CDR3 is TGTGCCAGCAGTCTCGGGACAGTCGAGCAGTACTTC.

This clone has a single count. The DNA of the CDR3 is TGTGCCAGCAGTGAATGGCCGGGACTTGAAGGCTACGAGCAGTACTTC. Protein: CASSEWPGLEGYEQYF. The rearrangement links TRBV6-1 to TRBJ2-7; the D gene is possibly TRBD2 (6 bases). The V gene's germline CDR1 is MNHNS and CDR2 SASEGT. The CDR3 extends over 16 amino acids. V was trimmed by 2 bases and J by 3 bases, leaving 17 bases between them.

V usage is TRBV27 and J usage is TRBJ1-5, with D tentatively TRBD1 (5 bases). The CDR3 is 16 residues long. The V gene's germline CDR1 is MNHEY and CDR2 SMNVEV (reference sequence). V lost 5 bases to trimming and J lost 2 bases, with 16 bases between them. CDR3 region: CASSNQGTVGNQPQHF. CDR3 nucleotide sequence: TGTGCCAGCAGTAATCAGGGAACCGTGGGCAATCAGCCCCAGCATTTT.

The chain recombines TRBV5-4 with TRBJ1-1; weak D call: TRBD1 (6 bases). Between the trimmed V and J ends, which lost 4 bases and 5 bases, there was a span of 18 bases. CDR1 is SGHNT, CDR2 YYREEE, per germline (reference sequence). The CDR3 has 15 amino acids. The CDR3 DNA follows: TGTGCCAGCAGCAAGCCAGGGGCGCCGGAGACTGAAGCTTTCTTT. Protein product: CASSKPGAPETEAFF.

This chain joins TRBV9 and TRBJ1-2; D is possibly TRBD1 (5 bases). Germline CDR1 SGDLS, CDR2 YYNGEE. The CDR3 totals 13 residues. Trimming shortened V by 4 bases and J by 2 bases, and 9 bases separated the two germline ends. CDR3 sequence (DNA): TGTGCCAGCAGCTCAGGGCTCAACTATGGCTACACCTTC. This translates into CASSSGLNYGYTF.

The rearrangement joins TRBV7-9 to TRBJ2-7; tentatively, D is TRBD1 (5 bases). The V end was cut by 4 bases, the J end by 4 bases, with 23 bases between. Looked up from germline, CDR1 is SEHNR and CDR2 is FQNEAQ (reference sequence). The length of the CDR3 is 17 residues. The DNA of the CDR3 is TGTGCCAGCAGCTCACCCCCCTCGACAGTCTCTTTTTACGAGCAGTACTTC. Protein: CASSSPPSTVSFYEQYF.

The chain links TRBV27 to TRBJ2-1; 10 bases are shared with TRBD2. CDR3 length: 15 residues. V lost 1 base to trimming and J lost 7 bases; unmatched junction nucleotides: 4. From germline, CDR1 is MNHEY and CDR2 SMNVEV (reference sequence). The CDR3 nucleotides are TGTGCCAGCAGTTTATTAAGCGGGGGGGGTAATGAGCAGTTCTTC. Its translation is CASSLLSGGGNEQFF.

The chain combines TRBV2 with TRBJ1-2, with D unresolved. In germline, CDR1 is SNHLY, CDR2 FYNNEI. V shed 6 bases and J shed 3 bases, with 11 bases lying between them. The CDR3 has 13 amino acids. CDR3 loop: CASSPETDYGYTF. CDR3 DNA sequence: TGTGCCAGCAGCCCGGAGACGGACTATGGCTACACCTTC.

This clone was seen just once. The chain carries TRBV11-3 and TRBJ1-3; D possibly corresponds to TRBD1 (5 bases). This CDR3 region has 15 residues. The V end lost 5 bases, the J end lost 0 bases, and 11 bases lay between the germline ends. Per the germline V gene, CDR1 is SGHNT and CDR2 is YENEEA. CDR3 nucleotides: TGTGCCAGCAGCCTGGGACTTTCCTCTGGAAACACCATATATTTT. Protein sequence: CASSLGLSSGNTIYF. The variable domain in full, with the rest retrieved from reference TRBV11-3 and TRBJ1-3, is EAGVVQSPRYKIIEKKQPVAFWCNPISGHNTLYWYLQNLGQGPELLIRYENEEAVDDSQLPKDRFSAERLKGVDSTLKIQPAELGDSAVYLCASSLGLSSGNTIYFGEGSWLTVV.

V gene TRBV27 combines with J gene TRBJ2-1; possibly TRBD2 for D (5 bases). The V and J ends lost 7 bases and 7 bases respectively, with 20 bases between them. The CDR3 totals 15 residues. Looked up from germline, CDR1 is MNHEY and CDR2 is SMNVEV (reference sequence). The CDR3 coding sequence is TGTGCCAGCAATGTCGGAGGAGGACCTGAAAATGAGCAGTTCTTC. Its translation is CASNVGGGPENEQFF.

V is TRBV5-4 and J is TRBJ1-1, with D possibly matching TRBD1 (5 bases). Trimming left V 5 bases short and J 0 bases short, with 8 bases between. Germline-derived CDR1 and CDR2 are SGHNT and YYREEE (reference sequence). The CDR3 runs 13 residues. CDR3: CASSKQVNTEAFF. CDR3 nucleotide sequence: TGTGCCAGCAGTAAACAGGTGAACACTGAAGCTTTCTTT.

The rearrangement links TRBV19 to TRBJ1-1; unclear D gene. Deletions cut 7 bases from V and 1 base from J, with 7 bases between. This CDR3 contains 12 residues. Germline CDR1 LNHDA, CDR2 SQIVND (reference sequence). The CDR3 reads CASMGTNTEAFF. DNA for the CDR3: TGTGCCAGTATGGGCACGAACACTGAAGCTTTCTTT.

A remark on this clone: Other DNA sequences from this sample encode an identical CDR3 as well. The chain recombines TRBV5-6 with TRBJ1-2, with D possibly matching TRBD1 (5 bases). V was cut by 3 bases and J by 1 base, with 7 bases left in between. The CDR3 is 13 residues long. From germline, CDR1 is SGHDT and CDR2 YYEEEE. CDR3 amino acids: CASSSQVNYGYTF. In nucleotides, the CDR3 is TGTGCCAGCAGCTCACAGGTTAACTATGGCTACACCTTC.

The gene calls are TRBV2 and TRBJ2-3; tentatively, D is TRBD2 (5 bases). Germline CDR1 reads SNHLY; CDR2 reads FYNNEI. The CDR3 is 12 amino acids. The V gene lost 6 bases and the J gene lost 8 bases, with 12 bases spanning the gap. CDR3 nucleotides: TGTGCCAGCAGCCTATACAGCGGTACGCAGTATTTT. As protein: CASSLYSGTQYF.

This clone was recorded only once. V gene TRBV9 combines with J gene TRBJ2-5, with TRBD2 as a possible D gene (6 bases). Near its end, the DNA agrees better with TRBJ2-7, so the J call may be wrong. There are 15 residues in the CDR3. Germline CDR1 SGDLS, CDR2 YYNGEE. DNA for the CDR3: TGTGCCAGCAGCGTAGACGTTAGCGGCGACTACGAGCAGTACTTC. This codes for CASSVDVSGDYEQYF.

This rearrangement joins TRBV18 to TRBJ1-1; no firm D call. The V end was cut by 0 bases, the J end by 8 bases, with 13 bases between. Germline CDR1 reads KGHSH; CDR2 reads LQKENI. This CDR3 comprises 14 residues. The CDR3 protein is CASSPPEGRAEAFF. The CDR3 bases are TGTGCCAGCTCACCACCGGAGGGTAGGGCGGAAGCTTTCTTT.

The chain uses TRBV27 and TRBJ2-7; D possibly corresponds to TRBD2 (5 bases). Per the germline V gene, CDR1 is MNHEY and CDR2 is SMNVEV (reference sequence). V was trimmed by 5 bases and J by 5 bases, leaving 13 bases between them. CDR3 length equals 13 residues. In DNA form, the CDR3 reads TGTGCCAGCAGTGCCCCCTCGGGGAACGAGCAGTACTTC. Protein product: CASSAPSGNEQYF.

The genes are TRBV27 and TRBJ1-1; D gene uncertain. V lost 3 bases and J 1 base, leaving 6 bases between the germline ends. CDR1 and CDR2 (germline): MNHEY, SMNVEV (reference sequence). The CDR3 runs to 13 residues. The CDR3: CASSFQENTEAFF. In DNA form, the CDR3 reads TGTGCCAGCAGTTTCCAGGAGAACACTGAAGCTTTCTTT.

V gene TRBV30 combines with J gene TRBJ2-4; D possibly corresponds to TRBD2 (6 bases). The CDR3 sequence is 13 residues long. The V gene lost 4 bases and the J gene lost 6 bases, with 13 bases spanning the gap. CDR1 and CDR2 from the germline V gene are GTSNPN and SVGIG (reference sequence). CDR3 protein: CAWTAEGRNIQYF. As DNA, the CDR3 is TGTGCCTGGACGGCGGAGGGCCGAAACATTCAGTACTTC.

This clone was recorded at least ten times. The chain recombines TRBV6-6 with TRBJ1-5; no firm D call. Trimming stripped 0 bases from V and 6 bases from J, with 9 bases between. The germline V gene encodes CDR1 MNHNY and CDR2 SVGAGI (reference sequence). This CDR3 contains 14 residues. The chain's CDR3 is CASSYSMGSQPQHF. The CDR3 DNA reads as TGTGCCAGCAGTTACTCGATGGGCAGTCAGCCCCAGCATTTT.

Points on this clone: This CDR3 is also generated by other DNA sequences in the sample. The gene calls are TRBV7-3 and TRBJ1-3, with D hard to call. Trimming pared 5 bases from V and 2 bases from J, leaving 7 bases between. From germline, CDR1 is SGHTA and CDR2 FQGTGA. The CDR3 has 13 amino acids. The CDR3 is CASSPAAGNTIYF. CDR3 sequence (DNA): TGTGCCAGCAGCCCGGCGGCTGGAAACACCATATATTTT. Based on the CDR3 plus reference TRBV7-3 and TRBJ1-3, the full variable domain is GAGVSQTPSNKVTEKGKYVELRCDPISGHTALYWYRQSLGQGPEFLIYFQGTGAADDSGLPNDRFFAVRPEGSVSTLKIQRTERGDSAVYLCASSPAAGNTIYFGEGSWLTVV.

V and J are TRBV6-6 and TRBJ1-2; 10 bases agree with TRBD1. The length of the CDR3 is 14 residues. Germline CDR1 and CDR2: MNHNY and SVGAGI (reference sequence). After removal of 6 bases from V and 10 bases from J, the junction contained 11 bases not matched to a gene. This chain's CDR3 is CASRTSRDRGDYTF. CDR3 coding DNA: TGTGCCAGCAGGACCTCCCGGGACAGGGGTGACTACACCTTC.

This rearrangement joins TRBV6-6 to TRBJ1-2, with D unresolved. The germline CDR1 and CDR2 sequences are MNHNY and SVGAGI (reference sequence). This CDR3 has 14 amino acids. Between the trimmed V and J ends, which lost 3 bases and 7 bases, there was a span of 15 bases. The CDR3 DNA sequence: TGTGCCAGCAGTTATGGCGACCCAGGCACTGGCTACACCTTC. It yields the protein CASSYGDPGTGYTF.

The chain recombines TRBV7-2 with TRBJ2-5, with 8 bases fitting TRBD2. The CDR3 length is 14 residues. Losses at the gene ends were 6 bases for V and 4 bases for J; bases not matched to a gene: 7. Germline assignment: CDR1 SGHTA and CDR2 FQGNSA. DNA of the CDR3: TGTGCCAGCAGTCCTACTAGCGGCGGAGAGACCCAGTACTTC. Translating gives CASSPTSGGETQYF.